One and the same sample provided the 8 T cell receptor beta chains below, sequenced in a study of T cell changes during pregnancy in multiple sclerosis (dated by TCRdb to the late 2010s). The library was obtained by the immunoSEQ multiplex PCR assay. In its TCRdb copy, this immuneACCESS table keeps in-frame sequences only and misses some clones. Where compared with another copy, unresolved V genes explain less than half of these, and the others have no known cause. The sample contains approximately 110,000 clones, approximately 90% of them found a single time. In total, the top ten clones hold over 1.5% of the sample. The sample here was peripheral blood, taken in the third trimester of pregnancy. The receptors were gathered from a female donor with multiple sclerosis, enrolled in a pregnancy study.

This chain joins TRBV30 and TRBJ1-1; 10 bases fit TRBD1. The length of the CDR3 is 17 residues. In germline, CDR1 is GTSNPN, CDR2 SVGIG (reference sequence). J was trimmed by 4 bases and V by 5 bases; bases with no gene match: 16. The CDR3, as DNA: TGTGCCTGGGCTACGGACCTCCGGGACAGGGGACCCACTGAAGCTTTCTTT. Encoded protein: CAWATDLRDRGPTEAFF. The variable domain in full, with the rest retrieved from reference TRBV30 and TRBJ1-1, is SQTIHQWPATLVQPVGSPLSLECTVEGTSNPNLYWYRQAAGRGLQLLFYSVGIGQISSEVPQNLSASRPQDRQFILSSKKLLLSDSGFYLCAWATDLRDRGPTEAFFGQGTRLTVV.

The rearrangement uses TRBV29-1 and TRBJ2-3, with 10 bases lining up with TRBD2. Germline CDR1 reads SQVTM; CDR2 reads ANQGSEA. J was trimmed by 4 bases and V by 0 bases; bases with no gene match: 7. The CDR3 runs 16 residues. CDR3 protein: CSVEEWASGRSDTQYF. Written as DNA, the CDR3 is TGCAGCGTTGAAGAATGGGCTAGCGGGAGATCAGATACGCAGTATTTT.

The chain recombines TRBV5-1 with TRBJ1-3; 7 nucleotides align to TRBD1. Germline-derived CDR1 and CDR2 are SGHRS and YFSETQ. The CDR3 is 15 amino acids. Germline trimming cut 0 bases from V and 3 bases from J; bases unmatched to any gene: 3. CDR3 nucleotide sequence: TGCGCCAGCAGCTTGGAGGGGGCGCTTGGAAACACCATATATTTT. It codes for CASSLEGALGNTIYF. The full variable domain, its missing parts supplied by reference TRBV5-1 and TRBJ1-3, is KAGVTQTPRYLIKTRGQQVTLSCSPISGHRSVSWYQQTPGQGLQFLFEYFSETQRNKGNFPGRFSGRQFSNSRSEMNVSTLELGDSALYLCASSLEGALGNTIYFGEGSWLTVV.

The J gene is TRBJ1-6, the V gene TRBV5-6; TRBD1 matches 7 bases. The length of the CDR3 is 14 residues. V lost 4 bases to trimming and J lost 5 bases; unmatched junction nucleotides: 3. Germline loops: CDR1 SGHDT, CDR2 YYEEEE. The CDR3 sequence is CASSMGQNNSPLHF. The CDR3 DNA sequence: TGTGCCAGCAGCATGGGACAGAATAATTCACCCCTCCACTTT. The full variable domain, rest sourced from reference TRBV5-6 and TRBJ1-6, is DAGVTQSPTHLIKTRGQQVTLRCSPKSGHDTVSWYQQALGQGPQFIFQYYEEEERQRGNFPDRFSGHQFPNYSSELNVNALLLGDSALYLCASSMGQNNSPLHFGNGTRLTVT.

The chain employs TRBV10-2 and TRBJ2-1; 8 bases fit TRBD1. CDR1 and CDR2 from the germline V gene are WSHSY and SAAADI. Losses at the gene ends were 4 bases for V and 7 bases for J; bases not matched to a gene: 6. This CDR3 has 14 residues. The CDR3 sequence: CASSVQGAMNEQFF. The CDR3 region has the DNA TGCGCCAGCAGTGTTCAGGGGGCGATGAATGAGCAGTTCTTC.

The rearrangement links TRBV30 to TRBJ2-3, with 12 bases aligning to TRBD2. V lost 2 bases, J lost 0 bases, and 6 bases stayed unmatched. CDR3 length equals 17 residues. Germline values: CDR1 GTSNPN, CDR2 SVGIG (reference sequence). The CDR3 here is CAWSPGLAGASTDTQYF. The CDR3 DNA is TGTGCCTGGAGTCCGGGACTAGCGGGCGCTAGCACAGATACGCAGTATTTT.

About this clone: The junction and the germline gene differ at one end; a read error may be behind it. V and J are TRBV6-5 and TRBJ1-5; D perhaps matches TRBD1 (5 bases). Germline CDR1 is MNHEY and CDR2 is SVGAGI. The CDR3 contains 15 residues. CDR3 nucleotide sequence: TGTGCCAGCAGCCAGACAGTAAATAGCAATCAGTCCCAGCATTTT. Its translation is CASSQTVNSNQSQHF.

The chain carries TRBV30 and TRBJ1-1, with 7 bases aligning to TRBD1. The CDR3 has 14 amino acids. CDR1 and CDR2 from the germline V gene are GTSNPN and SVGIG (reference sequence). J gave up 4 bases and V 0 bases, and 5 bases lay outside the gene matches. CDR3 coding DNA: TGTGCCTGGAGTGTAAGGGGGCAATCCACTGAAGCTTTCTTT. Amino acids: CAWSVRGQSTEAFF. Full variable domain (missing parts from reference TRBV30 and TRBJ1-1): SQTIHQWPATLVQPVGSPLSLECTVEGTSNPNLYWYRQAAGRGLQLLFYSVGIGQISSEVPQNLSASRPQDRQFILSSKKLLLSDSGFYLCAWSVRGQSTEAFFGQGTRLTVV.